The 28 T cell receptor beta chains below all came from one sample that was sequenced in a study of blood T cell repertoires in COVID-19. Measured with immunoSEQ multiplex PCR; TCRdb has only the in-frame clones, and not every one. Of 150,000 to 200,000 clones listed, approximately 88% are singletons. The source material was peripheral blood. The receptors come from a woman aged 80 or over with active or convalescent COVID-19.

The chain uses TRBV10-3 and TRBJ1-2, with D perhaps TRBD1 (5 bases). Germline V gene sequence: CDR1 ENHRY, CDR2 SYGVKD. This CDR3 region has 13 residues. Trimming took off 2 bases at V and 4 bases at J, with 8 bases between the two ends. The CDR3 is CAISEDRGYGYTF. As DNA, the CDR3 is TGTGCCATCAGTGAGGACAGAGGCTATGGCTACACCTTC.

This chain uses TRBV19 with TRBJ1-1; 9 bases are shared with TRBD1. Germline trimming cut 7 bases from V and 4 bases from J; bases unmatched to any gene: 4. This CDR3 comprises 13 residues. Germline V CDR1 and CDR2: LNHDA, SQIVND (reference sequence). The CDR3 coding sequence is TGTGCCAGTATCGGGACAGGGAGCACTGAAGCTTTCTTT. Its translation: CASIGTGSTEAFF.

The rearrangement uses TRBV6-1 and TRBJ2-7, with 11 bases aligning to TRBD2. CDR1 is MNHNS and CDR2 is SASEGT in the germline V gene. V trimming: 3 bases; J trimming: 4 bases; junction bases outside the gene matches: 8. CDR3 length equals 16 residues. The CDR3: CASSDLTSGGPYEQYF. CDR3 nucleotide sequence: TGTGCCAGCAGTGACCTCACTAGCGGGGGACCTTACGAGCAGTACTTC.

CDR3 protein: CASNLGQGARGYTF. The CDR3 nucleotides are TGTGCCAGCAACCTGGGACAGGGGGCCCGTGGCTACACCTTC. This chain links TRBV11-2 with TRBJ1-2; 12 bases are a match to TRBD1. V gave up 7 bases and J gave up 7 bases; unmatched junction bases: 7. CDR1 and CDR2 from the germline V gene are SGHAT and FQNNGV. The CDR3 has 14 residues.

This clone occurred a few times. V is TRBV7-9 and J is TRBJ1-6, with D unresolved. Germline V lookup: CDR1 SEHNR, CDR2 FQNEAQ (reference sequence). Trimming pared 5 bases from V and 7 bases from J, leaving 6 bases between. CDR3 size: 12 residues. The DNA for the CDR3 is TGTGCCAGCAGCCGGGAGAATTCACCCCTCCACTTT. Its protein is CASSRENSPLHF.

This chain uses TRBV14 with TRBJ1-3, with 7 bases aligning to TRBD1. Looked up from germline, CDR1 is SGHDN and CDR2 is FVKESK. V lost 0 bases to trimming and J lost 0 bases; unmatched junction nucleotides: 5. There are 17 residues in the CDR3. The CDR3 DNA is TGTGCCAGCAGCCAAGACAGGGGGACAGACTCTGGAAACACCATATATTTT. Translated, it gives CASSQDRGTDSGNTIYF.

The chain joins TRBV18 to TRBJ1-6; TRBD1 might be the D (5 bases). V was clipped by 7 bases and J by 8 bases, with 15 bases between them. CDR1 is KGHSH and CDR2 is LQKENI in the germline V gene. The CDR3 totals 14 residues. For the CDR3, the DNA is TGTGCCAGCTTCGAAGGACGGGGGGATTCACCCCTCCACTTT. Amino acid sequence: CASFEGRGDSPLHF.

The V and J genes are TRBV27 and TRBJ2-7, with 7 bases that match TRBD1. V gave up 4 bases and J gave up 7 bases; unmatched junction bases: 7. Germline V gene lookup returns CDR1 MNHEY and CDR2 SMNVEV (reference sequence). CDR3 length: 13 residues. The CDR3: CASSSTTGWEQYF. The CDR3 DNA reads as TGTGCCAGCAGTTCGACGACAGGGTGGGAGCAGTACTTC.

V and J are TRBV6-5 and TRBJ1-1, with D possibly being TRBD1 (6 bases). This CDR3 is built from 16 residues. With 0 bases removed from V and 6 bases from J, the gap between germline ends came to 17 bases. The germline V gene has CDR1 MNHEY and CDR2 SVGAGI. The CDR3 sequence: CASSYSRAGGLAEAFF. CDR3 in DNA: TGTGCCAGCAGTTACTCGAGGGCGGGGGGGCTAGCTGAAGCTTTCTTT.

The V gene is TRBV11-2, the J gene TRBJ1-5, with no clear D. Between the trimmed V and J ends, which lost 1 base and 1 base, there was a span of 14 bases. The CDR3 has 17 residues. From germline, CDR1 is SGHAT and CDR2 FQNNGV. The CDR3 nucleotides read TGTGCCAGCAGCTTAGGACAAATACTGGTGAGCAATCAGCCCCAGCATTTT. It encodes CASSLGQILVSNQPQHF.

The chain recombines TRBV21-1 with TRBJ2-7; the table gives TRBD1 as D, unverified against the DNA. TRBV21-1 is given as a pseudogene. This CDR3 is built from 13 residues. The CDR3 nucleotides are TGTGCCAGCAGCAACCAGGGGGCCAACGAGCAGTACTTC. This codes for CASSNQGANEQYF.

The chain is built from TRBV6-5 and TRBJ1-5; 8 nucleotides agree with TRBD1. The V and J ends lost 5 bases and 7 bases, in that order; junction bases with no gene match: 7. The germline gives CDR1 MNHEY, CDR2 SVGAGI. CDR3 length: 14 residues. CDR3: CASSLRGLGQPQHF. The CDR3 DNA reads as TGTGCCAGCAGTCTCAGGGGGCTGGGACAGCCCCAGCATTTT.

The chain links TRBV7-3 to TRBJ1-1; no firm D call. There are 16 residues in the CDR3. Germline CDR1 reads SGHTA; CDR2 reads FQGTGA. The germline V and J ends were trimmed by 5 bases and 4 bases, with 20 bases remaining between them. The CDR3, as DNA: TGTGCCAGCAGCGTCCGCCCCGCTGGGGAGAGCACTGAAGCTTTCTTT. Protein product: CASSVRPAGESTEAFF.

This chain's CDR3 is CASSQAGTGVNGYTF. The DNA of the CDR3 is TGTGCCAGCAGCCAAGCGGGGACAGGGGTAAATGGCTACACCTTC. This chain connects TRBV14 to TRBJ1-2; 10 nucleotides line up with TRBD1. This CDR3 has 15 residues. Germline CDR1 and CDR2: SGHDN and FVKESK. After removal of 1 base from V and 6 bases from J, the junction contained 5 bases not matched to a gene.

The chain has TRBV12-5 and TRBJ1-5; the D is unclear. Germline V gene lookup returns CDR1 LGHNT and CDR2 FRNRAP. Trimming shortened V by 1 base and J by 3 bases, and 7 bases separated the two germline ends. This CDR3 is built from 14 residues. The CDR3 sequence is CASGLGGDNQPQHF. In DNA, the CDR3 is TGTGCTAGTGGTTTGGGTGGAGACAATCAGCCCCAGCATTTT.

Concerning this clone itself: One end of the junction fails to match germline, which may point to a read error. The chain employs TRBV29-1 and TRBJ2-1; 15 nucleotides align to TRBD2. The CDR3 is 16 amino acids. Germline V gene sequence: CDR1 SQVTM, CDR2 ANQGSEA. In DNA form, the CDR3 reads TGCAGCGTTGAAGATCTCGTGGGACTAGCGGGGGGACCCCCCCTCTTC. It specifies CSVEDLVGLAGGPPLF.

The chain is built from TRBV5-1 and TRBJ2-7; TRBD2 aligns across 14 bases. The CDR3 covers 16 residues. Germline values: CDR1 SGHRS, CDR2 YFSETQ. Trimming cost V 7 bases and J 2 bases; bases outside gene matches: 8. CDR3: CASGSGTSGGTYEQYF. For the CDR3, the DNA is TGCGCCAGCGGTTCCGGGACTAGCGGGGGCACCTACGAGCAGTACTTC.

The DNA for the CDR3 is TGTGCCAGCAGCTTACCCGGGACAGGGGTGACTGAAGCTTTCTTT. Protein: CASSLPGTGVTEAFF. The chain employs TRBV5-4 and TRBJ1-1; 10 positions agree with TRBD1. CDR1 is SGHNT and CDR2 is YYREEE in the germline V gene (reference sequence). The CDR3 extends over 15 amino acids. V lost 2 bases to trimming and J lost 5 bases; unmatched junction nucleotides: 6.

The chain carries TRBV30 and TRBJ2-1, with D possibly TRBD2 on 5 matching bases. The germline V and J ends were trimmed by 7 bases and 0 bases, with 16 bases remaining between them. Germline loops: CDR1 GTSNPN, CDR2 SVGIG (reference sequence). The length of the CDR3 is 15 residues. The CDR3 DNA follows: TGTGCCTCCAGAGGGTCCACCAGCTCCTACAATGAGCAGTTCTTC. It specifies CASRGSTSSYNEQFF.

The CDR3 sequence: CASSLVQFEKLFF. In DNA, the CDR3 is TGTGCCAGTAGTCTGGTGCAGTTTGAAAAACTGTTTTTT. This rearrangement joins TRBV19 to TRBJ1-4; D call uncertain. The CDR3 is 13 residues long. The ends were cut back, 5 bases at V and 7 bases at J, with 11 bases in the middle. Germline CDR1 and CDR2: LNHDA and SQIVND (reference sequence).

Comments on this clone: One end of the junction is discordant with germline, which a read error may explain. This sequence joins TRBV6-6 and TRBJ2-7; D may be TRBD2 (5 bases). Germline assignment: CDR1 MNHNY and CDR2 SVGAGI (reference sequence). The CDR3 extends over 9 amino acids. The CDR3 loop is CASSRLPLF. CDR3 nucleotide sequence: TGTGCCAGCAGCCGACTACCGCTTTTC.

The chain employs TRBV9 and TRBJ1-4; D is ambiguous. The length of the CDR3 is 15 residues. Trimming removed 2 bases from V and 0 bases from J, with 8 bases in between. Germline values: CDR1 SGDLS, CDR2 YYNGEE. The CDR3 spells CASSVASATNEKLFF. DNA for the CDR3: TGTGCCAGCAGCGTCGCCAGTGCAACTAATGAAAAACTGTTTTTT.

The CDR3, as DNA: TGTGCCAGCAGTTTGTGGACAGGGGACGAGCAGTACTTC. Its protein is CASSLWTGDEQYF. The rearrangement links TRBV27 to TRBJ2-7, with 9 bases that match TRBD1. This CDR3 comprises 13 residues. The V gene's germline CDR1 is MNHEY and CDR2 SMNVEV (reference sequence). V lost 3 bases, J lost 5 bases, and 2 bases stayed unmatched.

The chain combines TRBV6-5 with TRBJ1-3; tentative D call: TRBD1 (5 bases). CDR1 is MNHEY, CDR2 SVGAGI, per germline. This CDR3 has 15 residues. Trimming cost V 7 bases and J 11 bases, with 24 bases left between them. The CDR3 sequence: CASIPGGGGFSPIYF. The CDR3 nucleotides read TGTGCCAGCATCCCGGGGGGAGGAGGTTTTTCCCCCATATATTTT.

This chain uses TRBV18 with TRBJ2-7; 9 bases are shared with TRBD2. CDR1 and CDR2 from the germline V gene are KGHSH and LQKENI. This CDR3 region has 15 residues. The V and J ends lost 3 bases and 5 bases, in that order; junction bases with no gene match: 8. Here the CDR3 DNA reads TGTGCCAGCTCACCGGAGCGGGGGGCGGCCAACGAGCAGTACTTC. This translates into CASSPERGAANEQYF.

This chain's CDR3 is CASSQDFAVTYGYTF. Here the CDR3 DNA reads TGCGCCAGCAGCCAAGATTTTGCGGTTACCTATGGCTACACCTTC. V is TRBV4-3 and J is TRBJ1-2, with D uncertain. Germline V gene lookup returns CDR1 LGHNA and CDR2 YSLEER. Trimming stripped 0 bases from V and 4 bases from J, with 12 bases between. The CDR3 loop spans 15 amino acids.

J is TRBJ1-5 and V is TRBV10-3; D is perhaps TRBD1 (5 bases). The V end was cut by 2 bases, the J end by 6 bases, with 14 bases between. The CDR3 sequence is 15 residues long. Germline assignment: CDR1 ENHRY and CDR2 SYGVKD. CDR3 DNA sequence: TGTGCCATCAGTGAGCCGGGGGATGGGAGTCAGCCCCAGCATTTT. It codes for CAISEPGDGSQPQHF.

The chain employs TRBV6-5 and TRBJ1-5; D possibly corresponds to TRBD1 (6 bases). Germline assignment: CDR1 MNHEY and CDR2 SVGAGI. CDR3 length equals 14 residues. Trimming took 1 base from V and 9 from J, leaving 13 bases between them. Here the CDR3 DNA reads TGTGCCAGCAGTTACTGGGGGCCTAGGCCGCCCCAGCATTTT. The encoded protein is CASSYWGPRPPQHF.